The clone carrying this TCR beta chain was observed once. This specimen belongs to a study of blood T cell repertoires in COVID-19. The assay was immunoSEQ multiplex PCR, and TCRdb's table has in-frame clones only and misses some. The data show roughly 50,000 clones, roughly 76% seen once. Germline assignment: CDR1 SGHRS and CDR2 YFSETQ. Trimming removed 2 bases from V and 5 bases from J; junction bases left unmatched: 5. The CDR3 consists of 14 residues. This chain joins TRBV5-1 and TRBJ2-3; 7 nucleotides agree with TRBD2. What was sequenced was peripheral blood. The clonotype originates from a woman aged 60-75 years with acute or convalescent COVID-19. For the CDR3, the DNA is TGCGCCAGCAGCTTACGAAGCGGGGTAGATACGCAGTATTTT. Translated: CASSLRSGVDTQYF.